This T cell receptor beta chain was sequenced during a study of CD8 T cells in Susac syndrome. This clonotype showed up just once. Random hexamers were used to reverse transcribe an amount of about 0.45 to 1 ug RNA. TCRdb ran MiXCR on the immunoSEQ multiplex PCR reads and lists one entry per CDR3 protein. Among approximately 160,000 distinct CDR3 sequences listed, around 95% were seen once. Looked up from germline, CDR1 is LGHDT and CDR2 is YNNKEL (reference sequence). The germline V and J ends were trimmed by 1 base and 3 bases, with 13 bases remaining between them. The CDR3 runs to 16 residues. The chain links TRBV3-1 to TRBJ1-5, with a possible D match to TRBD1 (5 bases). This receptor was obtained from a human donor with Susac syndrome. Sequenced sample: CD4+ T cells from PBMCs. This CDR3 is CASSQGGSGYNQPQHF. The CDR3 region has the DNA TGTGCCAGCAGCCAAGGAGGCTCAGGGTACAATCAGCCCCAGCATTTT.